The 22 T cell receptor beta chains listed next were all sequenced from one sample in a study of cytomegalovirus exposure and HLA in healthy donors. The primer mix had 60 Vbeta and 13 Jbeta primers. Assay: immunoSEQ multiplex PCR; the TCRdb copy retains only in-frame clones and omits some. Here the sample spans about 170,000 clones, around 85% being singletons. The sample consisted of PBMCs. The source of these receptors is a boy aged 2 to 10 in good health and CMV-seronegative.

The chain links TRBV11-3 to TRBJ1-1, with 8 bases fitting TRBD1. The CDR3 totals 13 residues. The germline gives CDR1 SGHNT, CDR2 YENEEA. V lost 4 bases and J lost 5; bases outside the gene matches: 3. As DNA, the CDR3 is TGTGCCAGCAGCTCCGGGACAGGAACTGAAGCTTTCTTT. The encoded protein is CASSSGTGTEAFF.

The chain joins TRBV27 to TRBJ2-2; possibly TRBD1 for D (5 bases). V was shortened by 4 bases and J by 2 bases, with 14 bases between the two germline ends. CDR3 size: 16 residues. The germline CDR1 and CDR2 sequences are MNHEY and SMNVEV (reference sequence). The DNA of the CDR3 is TGTGCCAGCAGTTCTGGAGCACAGGTCAACACCGGGGAGCTGTTTTTT. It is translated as CASSSGAQVNTGELFF.

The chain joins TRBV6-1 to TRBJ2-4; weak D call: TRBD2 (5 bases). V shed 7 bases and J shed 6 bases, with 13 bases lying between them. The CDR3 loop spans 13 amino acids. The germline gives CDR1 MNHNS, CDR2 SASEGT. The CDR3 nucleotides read TGTGCCAGCATCCCCAAGGAGGTAAACATTCAGTACTTC. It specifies CASIPKEVNIQYF.

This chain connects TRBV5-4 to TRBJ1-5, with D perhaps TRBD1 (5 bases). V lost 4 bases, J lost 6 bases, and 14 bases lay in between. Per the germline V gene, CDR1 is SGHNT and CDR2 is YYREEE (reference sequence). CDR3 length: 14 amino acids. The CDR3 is CASSPSPGGQPQHF. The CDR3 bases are TGTGCCAGCAGCCCAAGCCCGGGGGGTCAGCCCCAGCATTTT.

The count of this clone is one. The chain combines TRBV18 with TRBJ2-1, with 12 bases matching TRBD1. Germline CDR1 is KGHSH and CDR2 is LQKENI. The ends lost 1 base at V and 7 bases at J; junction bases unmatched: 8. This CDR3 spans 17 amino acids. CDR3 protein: CASSPQAGTGGWNEQFF. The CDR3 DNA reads TGTGCCAGCTCACCACAGGCGGGGACAGGGGGCTGGAATGAGCAGTTCTTC. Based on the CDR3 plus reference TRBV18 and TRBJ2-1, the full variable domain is NAGVMQNPRHLVRRRGQEARLRCSPMKGHSHVYWYRQLPEEGLKFMVYLQKENIIDESGMPKERFSAEFPKEGPSILRIQQVVRGDSAAYFCASSPQAGTGGWNEQFFGPGTRLTVL.

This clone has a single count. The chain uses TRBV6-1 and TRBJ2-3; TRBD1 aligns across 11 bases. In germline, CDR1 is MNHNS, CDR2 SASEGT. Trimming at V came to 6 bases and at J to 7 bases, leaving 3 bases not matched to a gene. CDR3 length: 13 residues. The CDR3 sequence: CASRGQGAYTQYF. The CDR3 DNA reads TGTGCCAGCAGAGGACAGGGGGCGTATACGCAGTATTTT.

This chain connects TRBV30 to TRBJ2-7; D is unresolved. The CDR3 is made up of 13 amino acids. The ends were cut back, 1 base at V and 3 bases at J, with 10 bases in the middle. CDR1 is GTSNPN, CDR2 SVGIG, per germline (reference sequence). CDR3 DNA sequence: TGTGCCTGGAGTGGCGGCGGAATCTACGAGCAGTACTTC. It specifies CAWSGGGIYEQYF. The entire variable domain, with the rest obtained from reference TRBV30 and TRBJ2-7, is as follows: SQTIHQWPATLVQPVGSPLSLECTVEGTSNPNLYWYRQAAGRGLQLLFYSVGIGQISSEVPQNLSASRPQDRQFILSSKKLLLSDSGFYLCAWSGGGIYEQYFGPGTRLTVT.

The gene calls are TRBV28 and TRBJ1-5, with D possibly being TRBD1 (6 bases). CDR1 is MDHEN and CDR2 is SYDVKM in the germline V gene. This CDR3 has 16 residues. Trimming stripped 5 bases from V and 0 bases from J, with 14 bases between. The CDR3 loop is CASSQTGFYSNQPQHF. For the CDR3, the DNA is TGTGCCAGCAGTCAAACAGGGTTTTATAGCAATCAGCCCCAGCATTTT.

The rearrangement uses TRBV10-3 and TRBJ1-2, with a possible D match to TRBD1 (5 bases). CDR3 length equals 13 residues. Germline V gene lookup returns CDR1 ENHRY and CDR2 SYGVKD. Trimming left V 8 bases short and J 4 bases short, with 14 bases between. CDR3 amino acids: CAILGGEGYGYTF. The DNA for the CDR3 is TGTGCCATCCTAGGAGGGGAAGGCTATGGCTACACCTTC.

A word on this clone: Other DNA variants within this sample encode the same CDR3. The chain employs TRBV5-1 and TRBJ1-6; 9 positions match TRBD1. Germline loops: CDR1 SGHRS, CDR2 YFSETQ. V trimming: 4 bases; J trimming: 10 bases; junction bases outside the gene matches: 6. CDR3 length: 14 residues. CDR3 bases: TGCGCCAGCAGCCCGGGACAGGGAAACTCACCCCTCCACTTT. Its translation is CASSPGQGNSPLHF.

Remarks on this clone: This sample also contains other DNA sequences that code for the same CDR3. CDR3 region: CASSVAGTGELFF. CDR3 sequence (DNA): TGTGCCAGCAGCGTAGCAGGTACCGGGGAGCTGTTTTTT. V is TRBV9 and J is TRBJ2-2; D is ambiguous. The V end was cut by 0 bases, the J end by 5 bases, with 5 bases between. The length of the CDR3 is 13 residues. CDR1 and CDR2 (germline): SGDLS, YYNGEE. The variable domain in full, with the rest retrieved from reference TRBV9 and TRBJ2-2, is DSGVTQTPKHLITATGQRVTLRCSPRSGDLSVYWYQQSLDQGLQFLIQYYNGEERAKGNILERFSAQQFPDLHSELNLSSLELGDSALYFCASSVAGTGELFFGEGSRLTVL.

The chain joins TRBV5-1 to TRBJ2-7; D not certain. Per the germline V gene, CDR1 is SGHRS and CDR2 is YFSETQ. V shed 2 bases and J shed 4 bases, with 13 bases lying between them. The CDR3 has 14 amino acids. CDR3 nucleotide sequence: TGCGCCAGCAGCTTTGAATGGCAGGATTACGAGCAGTACTTC. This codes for CASSFEWQDYEQYF.

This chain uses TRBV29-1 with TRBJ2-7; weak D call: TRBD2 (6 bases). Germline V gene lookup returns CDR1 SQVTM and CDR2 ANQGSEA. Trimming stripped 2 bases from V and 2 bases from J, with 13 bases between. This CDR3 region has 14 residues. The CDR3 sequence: CSVESLTRPYEQYF. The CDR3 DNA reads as TGCAGCGTTGAATCGCTGACTAGACCCTACGAGCAGTACTTC.

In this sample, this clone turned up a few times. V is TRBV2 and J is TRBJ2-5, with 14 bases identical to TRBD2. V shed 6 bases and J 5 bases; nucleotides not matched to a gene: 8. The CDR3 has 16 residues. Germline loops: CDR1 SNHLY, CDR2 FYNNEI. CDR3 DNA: TGTGCCAGCAGCTCTGGACTAGCGGGGGGTGGGGAGACCCAGTACTTC. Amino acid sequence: CASSSGLAGGGETQYF.

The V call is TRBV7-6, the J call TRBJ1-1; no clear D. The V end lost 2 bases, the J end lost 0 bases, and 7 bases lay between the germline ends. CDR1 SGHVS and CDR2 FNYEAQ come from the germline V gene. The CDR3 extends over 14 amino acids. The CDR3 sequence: CASSLFEVNTEAFF. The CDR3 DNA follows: TGTGCCAGCAGCTTATTTGAGGTGAACACTGAAGCTTTCTTT.

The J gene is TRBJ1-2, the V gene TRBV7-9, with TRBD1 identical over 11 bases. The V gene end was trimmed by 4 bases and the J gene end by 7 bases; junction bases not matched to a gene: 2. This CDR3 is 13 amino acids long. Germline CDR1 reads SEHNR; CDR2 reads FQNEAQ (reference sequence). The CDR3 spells CASSSGQGGGYTF. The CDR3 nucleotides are TGTGCCAGCAGCTCGGGACAGGGGGGTGGCTACACCTTC.

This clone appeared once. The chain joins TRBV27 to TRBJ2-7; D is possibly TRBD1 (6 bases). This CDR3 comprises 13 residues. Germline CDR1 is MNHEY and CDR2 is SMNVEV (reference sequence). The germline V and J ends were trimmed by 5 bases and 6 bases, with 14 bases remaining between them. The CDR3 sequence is CASSPRGGREQYF. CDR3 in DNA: TGTGCCAGCAGTCCCCGTGGGGGCCGCGAGCAGTACTTC.

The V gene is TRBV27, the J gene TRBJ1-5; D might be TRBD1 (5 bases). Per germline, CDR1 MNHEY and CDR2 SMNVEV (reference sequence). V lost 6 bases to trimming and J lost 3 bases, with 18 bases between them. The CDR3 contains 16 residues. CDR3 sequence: CASSLSGDGLNQPQHF. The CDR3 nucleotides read TGTGCCAGCAGCCTCAGCGGGGACGGTCTCAATCAGCCCCAGCATTTT.

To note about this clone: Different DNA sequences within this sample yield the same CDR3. The CDR3 protein is CASGITGGTEAFF. The CDR3 DNA sequence: TGTGCCAGCGGAATTACAGGGGGCACTGAAGCTTTCTTT. V gene TRBV2 combines with J gene TRBJ1-1; 8 positions agree with TRBD1. In germline, CDR1 is SNHLY, CDR2 FYNNEI. V dropped 8 bases and J dropped 4; count of bases not matched to a gene: 6. This CDR3 contains 13 residues.

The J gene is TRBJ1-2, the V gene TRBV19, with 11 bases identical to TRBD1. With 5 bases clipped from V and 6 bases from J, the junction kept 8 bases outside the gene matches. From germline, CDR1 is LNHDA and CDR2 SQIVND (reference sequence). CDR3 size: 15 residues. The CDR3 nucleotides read TGTGCCAGTAGTTCGCGGACAGGGGGCGCGGATGGCTACACCTTC. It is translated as CASSSRTGGADGYTF.

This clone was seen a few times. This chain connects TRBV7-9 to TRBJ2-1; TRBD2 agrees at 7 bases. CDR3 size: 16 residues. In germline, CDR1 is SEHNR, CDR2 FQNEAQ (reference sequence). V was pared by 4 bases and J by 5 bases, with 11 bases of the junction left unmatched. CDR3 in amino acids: CASSSRGGGPNNEQFF. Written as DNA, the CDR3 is TGTGCCAGCAGCTCGCGGGGCGGGGGTCCCAACAATGAGCAGTTCTTC. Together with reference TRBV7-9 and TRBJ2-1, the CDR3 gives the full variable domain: DTGVSQNPRHKITKRGQNVTFRCDPISEHNRLYWYRQTLGQGPEFLTYFQNEAQLEKSRLLSDRFSAERPKGSFSTLEIQRTEQGDSAMYLCASSSRGGGPNNEQFFGPGTRLTVL.

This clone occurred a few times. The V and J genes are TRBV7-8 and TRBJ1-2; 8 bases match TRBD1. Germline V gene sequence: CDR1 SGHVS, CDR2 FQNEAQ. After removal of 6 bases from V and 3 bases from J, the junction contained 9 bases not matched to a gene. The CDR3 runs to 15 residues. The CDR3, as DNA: TGTGCCAGCAGGGCAGCGACAGGGGTGGACTATGGCTACACCTTC. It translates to CASRAATGVDYGYTF.